This TCR beta chain was identified during a study of T cell responses to AZD1222 COVID-19 vaccine. Findings and caveats of the study: Vaccine-associated CD4 TCRs ranged over spike, dominating at 160-218 and 743-854. Recipients of two AZD1222 doses showed rising Spike-specific TCR breadth and depth. Seropositive status at baseline applied to only 5 or 6 AZD1222 recipients.

Per germline, CDR1 SEHNR and CDR2 FQNEAQ (reference sequence). The V gene lost 4 bases and the J gene lost 3 bases, with 15 bases spanning the gap. The CDR3 loop spans 16 amino acids. Concerning this clone itself: Its cognate antigen is unknown.

Here immunoSEQ multiplex PCR was the method, and the copy in TCRdb shows in-frame clones only, minus some. The repertoire holds more than 150,000 clones, with around 94% as singletons. Material: peripheral blood, obtained on day 0 of AZD1222 vaccination. The V and J genes are TRBV7-9 and TRBJ2-2; a weak D match, TRBD1 (6 bases). The source of this sequence is an adult in good health. The CDR3 nucleotides read TGTGCCAGCAGCTCGCTCCCGGGACACTACACCGGGGAGCTGTTTTTT. It specifies CASSSLPGHYTGELFF.